This T cell receptor beta chain comes out of a study of naive and memory T cell subsets. This clonotype was found a few times. Germline V lookup: CDR1 SNHLY, CDR2 FYNNEI. Trimming shortened V by 1 base and J by 7 bases, and 11 bases separated the two germline ends. The CDR3 spans 13 residues. An equimolar mix of two oligonucleotides served as the beta constant-region primer for TRBC1 and TRBC2. The ligated cDNA underwent four PCR rounds using SP2 and nested alpha and beta constant-region primers. From the UMI-ligation and nested PCR reads, TCRdb called clonotypes with MiXCR, one entry per CDR3 protein. The sample carries 80,000 to 95,000 distinct CDR3 sequences, around 9% recorded once.

The material sequenced was naive CD8+ T cells from blood. The chain is built from TRBV2 and TRBJ2-7; D is uncertain. The receptor was derived from a human donor in good health. CDR3 sequence: CASSEVLLREQYF. The CDR3 DNA reads TGTGCCAGCAGTGAAGTCTTATTGCGGGAGCAGTACTTC.